Presented here are 22 T cell receptor beta chains from one specimen sequenced in a study of PD-L1 blockade in urothelial cancer (dated by TCRdb to about 2017). To prepare the library, the immunoSEQ multiplex PCR assay was applied. In TCRdb, the immuneACCESS table is reduced to in-frame sequences with V and J assigned. These tables do not hold every clone; where another copy was compared, an unresolved V gene accounts for under half, and the others remain unexplained. Within this sample are tens of thousands of clones, with approximately 86% of them counted one time only. Approximately 1.8% of the sample comes from the top ten. The time point label corresponds to: peripheral blood 6 weeks after treatment start. The specimen comprised PBMCs, sampled around atezolizumab (anti-PD-L1) treatment. These receptors all stem from a man aged 50-59 years with urothelial cancer.

The chain is built from TRBV11-3 and TRBJ2-1; tentative D call: TRBD2 (6 bases). V lost 1 base and J 5 bases, leaving 12 bases between the germline ends. This CDR3 has 15 residues. Germline lookup yields CDR1 SGHNT and CDR2 YENEEA. CDR3 nucleotides: TGTGCCAGCAGCTTAGTTCGACTAGTAGACAATGAGCAGTTCTTC. This codes for CASSLVRLVDNEQFF.

This rearrangement joins TRBV2 to TRBJ2-5, with 14 bases that match TRBD2. There are 15 residues in the CDR3. Unmatched junction bases numbered 4, after V lost 7 bases and J lost 3 bases. In germline, CDR1 is SNHLY, CDR2 FYNNEI. The CDR3 reads CASTWTSGGKETQYF. DNA of the CDR3: TGTGCCAGCACTTGGACTAGCGGGGGGAAAGAGACCCAGTACTTC.

The V and J genes are TRBV7-8 and TRBJ1-5, with 7 bases matching TRBD1. V shed 1 base, J shed 2 bases, and the junction held 2 bases outside the gene matches. This CDR3 is 15 amino acids long. Germline V gene lookup returns CDR1 SGHVS and CDR2 FQNEAQ. The CDR3 DNA reads TGTGCCAGCAGCTTAGACAGGGGAGGCAATCAGCCCCAGCATTTT. Translating it yields CASSLDRGGNQPQHF.

This chain connects TRBV9 to TRBJ1-2; unclear D gene. Germline CDR1 reads SGDLS; CDR2 reads YYNGEE. This CDR3 is 13 amino acids long. V shed 4 bases and J shed 2 bases, with 9 bases lying between them. CDR3 sequence reads: CASSPGTNYGYTF. In DNA, the CDR3 is TGTGCCAGCAGCCCAGGCACCAACTATGGCTACACCTTC.

The gene calls are TRBV6-4 and TRBJ2-3; 9 nucleotides agree with TRBD2. The CDR3 spans 16 residues. CDR1 and CDR2 from the germline V gene are MRHNA and SNTAGT. V dropped 6 bases and J dropped 6; count of bases not matched to a gene: 13. This chain's CDR3 is CASSSGGGGAMDTQYF. The CDR3 region has the DNA TGTGCCAGCAGCTCCGGGGGCGGGGGGGCGATGGATACGCAGTATTTT.

V gene TRBV9 combines with J gene TRBJ1-2, with D tentatively TRBD1 (6 bases). Trimming took 4 bases from V and 5 from J, leaving 15 bases between them. This CDR3 contains 14 residues. The germline gives CDR1 SGDLS, CDR2 YYNGEE. The CDR3 reads CASSSTGRRYGYTF. Here the CDR3 DNA reads TGTGCCAGCAGCTCTACAGGGCGGAGGTATGGCTACACCTTC. Variable domain in full (rest from reference TRBV9 and TRBJ1-2): DSGVTQTPKHLITATGQRVTLRCSPRSGDLSVYWYQQSLDQGLQFLIQYYNGEERAKGNILERFSAQQFPDLHSELNLSSLELGDSALYFCASSSTGRRYGYTFGSGTRLTVV.

The chain employs TRBV4-1 and TRBJ2-3; 11 bases map to TRBD2. The CDR3 is 17 amino acids. The germline gives CDR1 MGHRA, CDR2 YSYEKL. The V and J ends lost 0 bases and 2 bases, in that order; junction bases with no gene match: 4. The DNA for the CDR3 is TGCGCCAGCAGCCAAGACGAGACTAGCGGGGACACAGATACGCAGTATTTT. Protein product: CASSQDETSGDTDTQYF.

The chain joins TRBV5-1 to TRBJ2-3; 14 bases are a match to TRBD2. The V gene end was trimmed by 4 bases and the J gene end by 6 bases; junction bases not matched to a gene: 7. CDR3 size: 16 residues. Germline assignment: CDR1 SGHRS and CDR2 YFSETQ. Here the CDR3 reads CASSTGLAGGHDTQYF. The CDR3 DNA reads TGCGCCAGCAGCACCGGACTAGCGGGGGGACATGATACGCAGTATTTT.

The CDR3 is CATLTQGAEAFF. The CDR3 DNA sequence: TGTGCCACCTTGACCCAGGGGGCTGAAGCTTTCTTT. V is TRBV28 and J is TRBJ1-1, with TRBD1 identical over 7 bases. Germline assignment: CDR1 MDHEN and CDR2 SYDVKM. Germline trimming cut 10 bases from V and 6 bases from J; bases unmatched to any gene: 8. There are 12 residues in the CDR3.

CDR3: CATQGGGDYGYTF. The CDR3 region has the DNA TGTGCCACTCAAGGGGGTGGCGACTATGGCTACACCTTC. The chain is built from TRBV19 and TRBJ1-2, with a tentative D call TRBD1 (6 bases). Trimming left V 10 bases short and J 3 bases short, with 15 bases between. CDR3 length: 13 amino acids. Germline values: CDR1 LNHDA, CDR2 SQIVND (reference sequence).

The chain recombines TRBV23-1 with TRBJ1-2; D remains ambiguous. TRBV23-1 qualifies as an ORF whose function is uncertain. Trimming cost V 2 bases and J 4 bases, with 14 bases left between them. This CDR3 is 15 amino acids long. As DNA, the CDR3 is TGCGCCAGCAGTCAACCCCGATTGGAGCCCTATGGCTACACCTTC. Its translation is CASSQPRLEPYGYTF.

V is TRBV15 and J is TRBJ2-1; D perhaps matches TRBD1 (5 bases). From germline, CDR1 is LNHNV and CDR2 YYDKDF (reference sequence). V lost 7 bases, J lost 1 base, and 20 bases lay in between. This CDR3 is built from 17 residues. The CDR3 here is CATNRPGKYNSYNEQFF. The CDR3 region has the DNA TGTGCCACCAACCGCCCAGGGAAGTATAATTCCTACAATGAGCAGTTCTTC.

The rearrangement joins TRBV5-1 to TRBJ1-2; the match to TRBD1 covers 11 bases. Looked up from germline, CDR1 is SGHRS and CDR2 is YFSETQ. The CDR3 runs 14 residues. With V trimmed by 3 bases and J by 7 bases, 5 bases remained unmatched. The CDR3 region has the DNA TGCGCCAGCAGCTCCGGACAGGGGGCATCTGGCTACACCTTC. Protein: CASSSGQGASGYTF.

The gene calls are TRBV10-3 and TRBJ1-1; 7 nucleotides match TRBD1. The CDR3 loop spans 12 amino acids. Losses at the gene ends were 8 bases for V and 1 base for J; bases not matched to a gene: 1. Per germline, CDR1 ENHRY and CDR2 SYGVKD. The CDR3 coding sequence is TGTGCCATCGGACAGGCGAACACTGAAGCTTTCTTT. This sequence encodes CAIGQANTEAFF.

With regard to this clone: Other DNA sequences in the same sample also yield this CDR3. V is TRBV6-5 and J is TRBJ1-2; D unresolved. Trimming took 5 bases from V and 7 from J, leaving 17 bases between them. The CDR3 extends over 14 amino acids. Germline CDR1 reads MNHEY; CDR2 reads SVGAGI. CDR3 nucleotides: TGTGCCAGCAGTCCCCGGCAGGCCGCGGGTGGCTACACCTTC. It is translated as CASSPRQAAGGYTF.

This rearrangement joins TRBV30 to TRBJ1-2; a possible D gene is TRBD1 (6 bases). CDR3 length equals 14 residues. Per germline, CDR1 GTSNPN and CDR2 SVGIG (reference sequence). Trimming shortened V by 2 bases and J by 6 bases, and 16 bases separated the two germline ends. DNA for the CDR3: TGTGCCTGGAGTCCAGTAAGGGGGTCTCATGGCTACACCTTC. Translation gives CAWSPVRGSHGYTF.

This chain links TRBV12-5 with TRBJ2-7, with D possibly matching TRBD1 (6 bases). Per germline, CDR1 LGHNT and CDR2 FRNRAP. The CDR3 runs 16 residues. Between the trimmed V and J ends, which lost 1 base and 3 bases, there was a span of 16 bases. The CDR3 DNA reads as TGTGCTAGTGGTTTGGACGGGACACTACTTAGCTACGAGCAGTACTTC. It specifies CASGLDGTLLSYEQYF.

V usage is TRBV5-1 and J usage is TRBJ2-1; tentative D call: TRBD2 (6 bases). The CDR3 has 22 residues. Germline V gives CDR1 SGHRS, CDR2 YFSETQ. V shed 0 bases and J shed 0 bases, with 28 bases lying between them. As DNA, the CDR3 is TGCGCCAGCAGCTTGGAAGGCCCTGTGACACTTAGCGGTGCAAGCTCCTACAATGAGCAGTTCTTC. Amino acid sequence: CASSLEGPVTLSGASSYNEQFF.

V is TRBV27 and J is TRBJ2-7, with 7 bases aligning to TRBD2. Germline V gene data show CDR1 as MNHEY and CDR2 as SMNVEV (reference sequence). CDR3 length: 12 residues. The J segment lost 12 bases and the V segment lost 10 bases, leaving 15 bases of the junction unmatched. The CDR3: CATLYGGGTMYF. CDR3 nucleotides: TGTGCCACTCTTTATGGGGGGGGGACTATGTACTTC.

This rearrangement joins TRBV19 to TRBJ2-3; possibly TRBD1 for D (6 bases). The CDR3 totals 12 residues. V shed 4 bases and J shed 14 bases, with 16 bases lying between them. Germline CDR1 is LNHDA and CDR2 is SQIVND (reference sequence). This CDR3 reads CASSTRDMMLYF. CDR3 bases: TGTGCCAGTAGTACCCGGGACATGATGCTGTATTTT.

This chain connects TRBV7-6 to TRBJ2-7, with 10 nucleotides matching TRBD1. This CDR3 is 15 amino acids long. V gave up 0 bases and J gave up 7 bases; unmatched junction bases: 6. Germline V gene data show CDR1 as SGHVS and CDR2 as FNYEAQ. The DNA of the CDR3 is TGTGCCAGCAGCTTAGCCCCCTGGACAGGGGGGGAGCAGTACTTC. The encoded protein is CASSLAPWTGGEQYF.

The chain employs TRBV6-1 and TRBJ2-5, with a tentative D call TRBD2 (6 bases). The V gene lost 4 bases and the J gene lost 5 bases, with 14 bases spanning the gap. CDR1 and CDR2 from the germline V gene are MNHNS and SASEGT. There are 14 residues in the CDR3. CDR3 in DNA: TGTGCCAGCAGTGCAGGACACCGGGGGGAGACCCAGTACTTC. This codes for CASSAGHRGETQYF.